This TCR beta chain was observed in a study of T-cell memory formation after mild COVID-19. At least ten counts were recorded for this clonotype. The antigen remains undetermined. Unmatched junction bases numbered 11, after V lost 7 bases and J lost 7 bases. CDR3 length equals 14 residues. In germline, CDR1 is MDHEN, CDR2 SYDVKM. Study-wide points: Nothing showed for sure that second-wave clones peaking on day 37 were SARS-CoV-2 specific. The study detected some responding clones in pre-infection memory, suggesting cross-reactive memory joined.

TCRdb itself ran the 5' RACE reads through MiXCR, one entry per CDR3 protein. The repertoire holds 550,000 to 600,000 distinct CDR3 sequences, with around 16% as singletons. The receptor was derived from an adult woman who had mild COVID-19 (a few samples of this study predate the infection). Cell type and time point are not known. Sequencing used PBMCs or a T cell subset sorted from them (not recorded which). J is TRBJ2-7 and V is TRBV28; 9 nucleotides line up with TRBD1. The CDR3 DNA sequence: TGTGCCAGCATCGGGACAGGGACAACGGGGGAGCAGTACTTC. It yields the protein CASIGTGTTGEQYF.